This entry lists 26 T cell receptor beta chains sequenced from one sample in a study of PD-1 blockade in classical Hodgkin lymphoma. Profiled with immunoSEQ multiplex PCR; TCRdb holds only in-frame clones, not every one. The sample lists fewer than 65,000 clones, 80% to 90% occurring once. There was relapse after autologous stem cell transplantation in every patient, and there was variation in brentuximab vedotin exposure. The sequencing used peripheral blood mononuclear cells (PBMCs), collected at baseline. Source of these receptors: a human donor with classical Hodgkin lymphoma.

The genes are TRBV13 and TRBJ2-5; the D is unclear. Trimming left V 1 base short and J 5 bases short, with 14 bases between. This CDR3 has 15 amino acids. In germline, CDR1 is PRHDT, CDR2 FYEKMQ (reference sequence). The DNA of the CDR3 is TGTGCCAGCAGCTTAGATGGTGAACTACGGGAGACCCAGTACTTC. Translating gives CASSLDGELRETQYF.

The V gene is TRBV29-1, the J gene TRBJ2-5; TRBD2 matches 9 bases. This CDR3 contains 13 residues. V shed 6 bases, J shed 3 bases, and the junction held 5 bases outside the gene matches. Germline V gene data show CDR1 as SQVTM and CDR2 as ANQGSEA. In DNA form, the CDR3 reads TGCAGCGTCCCGGGACTAGCCGAAGAGACCCAGTACTTC. Translating it yields CSVPGLAEETQYF.

V is TRBV6-5 and J is TRBJ2-4, with D perhaps given as TRBD1 or TRBD2 (6 bases each). The V gene lost 2 bases and the J gene lost 7 bases, with 12 bases spanning the gap. Germline CDR1 and CDR2: MNHEY and SVGAGI. The CDR3 has 14 amino acids. The CDR3 bases are TGTGCCAGCAGTTACCGTGGGGGGCGGAACATTCAGTACTTC. It encodes CASSYRGGRNIQYF.

V is TRBV6-7 and J is TRBJ1-1, with 7 bases fitting TRBD1. TRBV6-7 is labeled an ORF, and its function is uncertain. CDR3 length: 14 residues. V dropped 6 bases and J dropped 1; count of bases not matched to a gene: 5. CDR3 sequence reads: CASRFDRENTEAFF. The CDR3 DNA reads as TGTGCCAGCAGATTCGACAGGGAGAACACTGAAGCTTTCTTT.

The J gene is TRBJ2-7, the V gene TRBV6-5, with 7 bases aligning to TRBD1. The junction had 2 bases not matched to a gene; V was cut back by 6 bases and J by 0 bases. CDR1 is MNHEY and CDR2 is SVGAGI in the germline V gene. The CDR3 contains 13 residues. CDR3 protein: CASRTGSSYEQYF. The CDR3 DNA reads TGTGCCAGCAGGACAGGGAGCTCCTACGAGCAGTACTTC.

The chain links TRBV7-9 to TRBJ2-4; tentatively, D is TRBD1 (6 bases). The germline gives CDR1 SEHNR, CDR2 FQNEAQ (reference sequence). V lost 6 bases to trimming and J lost 4 bases, with 16 bases between them. This CDR3 contains 15 residues. For the CDR3, the DNA is TGTGCCAGCAGTCCTACAGGGTTGGAGAAAAACATTCAGTACTTC. Protein product: CASSPTGLEKNIQYF.

The chain uses TRBV6-5 and TRBJ1-4; D unclear. Germline CDR1 MNHEY, CDR2 SVGAGI. The CDR3 has 13 amino acids. Trimming left V 6 bases short and J 12 bases short, with 17 bases between. The CDR3 DNA is TGTGCCAGCAGCACCCGCCCCCTTGGGGAACTGTTTTTT. Amino acid sequence: CASSTRPLGELFF.

The J gene is TRBJ1-1, the V gene TRBV18; 7 nucleotides align to TRBD1. V lost 3 bases and J lost 10; bases outside the gene matches: 8. CDR3 length: 13 residues. Germline CDR1 and CDR2: KGHSH and LQKENI. In nucleotides, the CDR3 is TGTGCCAGCTCACCTAGACAGGGTAGTTCAGCTTTCTTT. It encodes CASSPRQGSSAFF.

The chain links TRBV5-1 to TRBJ1-1, with a possible D match to TRBD1 (6 bases). This CDR3 is 12 amino acids long. Trimming cost V 4 bases and J 6 bases, with 10 bases left between them. Per germline, CDR1 SGHRS and CDR2 YFSETQ. The CDR3 region is CASSPGQPEAFF. The CDR3 DNA reads as TGCGCCAGCAGCCCAGGACAGCCTGAAGCTTTCTTT.

The chain joins TRBV30 to TRBJ2-5; no clear D gene. This CDR3 contains 13 residues. Per the germline V gene, CDR1 is GTSNPN and CDR2 is SVGIG (reference sequence). Trimming took off 2 bases at V and 7 bases at J, with 14 bases between the two ends. Here the CDR3 reads CAWSPGPSGTQYF. CDR3 coding DNA: TGTGCCTGGAGTCCCGGACCCTCTGGGACCCAGTACTTC.

The chain joins TRBV6-1 to TRBJ2-7; possibly TRBD1 for D (6 bases). V lost 10 bases, J lost 1 base, and 20 bases lay in between. This CDR3 contains 15 residues. The germline gives CDR1 MNHNS, CDR2 SASEGT. CDR3 loop: CATAAAIGGSYEQYF. In nucleotides, the CDR3 is TGTGCCACCGCAGCTGCCATAGGGGGTTCCTACGAGCAGTACTTC.

This chain uses TRBV5-4 with TRBJ1-2; 7 positions match TRBD1. This CDR3 comprises 15 residues. Trimming took 2 bases from V and 2 from J; bases not matched to a gene: 6. Germline assignment: CDR1 SGHNT and CDR2 YYREEE (reference sequence). The CDR3 region is CASSFLDRENYGYTF. CDR3 nucleotides: TGTGCCAGCAGCTTCTTAGACAGGGAGAACTATGGCTACACCTTC.

The chain links TRBV5-6 to TRBJ2-7, with D unresolved. The germline CDR1 and CDR2 sequences are SGHDT and YYEEEE. Trimming shortened V by 3 bases and J by 2 bases, and 9 bases separated the two germline ends. This CDR3 has 13 amino acids. CDR3 in DNA: TGTGCCAGCAGCTGGAGTACCACCTACGAGCAGTACTTC. Encoded protein: CASSWSTTYEQYF.

V gene TRBV14 combines with J gene TRBJ1-3; maybe TRBD1 (5 bases). This CDR3 region has 18 residues. The germline V gene has CDR1 SGHDN and CDR2 FVKESK. V gave up 0 bases and J gave up 0 bases, with 15 bases separating them. The CDR3 spells CASSQEGVWGSSGNTIYF. In DNA, the CDR3 is TGTGCCAGCAGCCAAGAGGGGGTGTGGGGAAGCTCTGGAAACACCATATATTTT.

This chain links TRBV6-1 with TRBJ1-1; 7 bases map to TRBD1. This CDR3 is built from 14 residues. From germline, CDR1 is MNHNS and CDR2 SASEGT. Germline trimming cut 6 bases from V and 0 bases from J; bases unmatched to any gene: 4. Written as DNA, the CDR3 is TGTGCCAGCAGCTCCGACAGGGTGAACACTGAAGCTTTCTTT. As protein: CASSSDRVNTEAFF.

The chain has TRBV2 and TRBJ2-7, with D perhaps matching TRBD1 or TRBD2 (5 bases each). CDR1 and CDR2 (germline): SNHLY, FYNNEI. V gave up 10 bases and J gave up 0 bases, with 19 bases separating them. This CDR3 comprises 15 residues. The CDR3 protein is CATPVDGARSYEQYF. DNA for the CDR3: TGTGCCACCCCCGTGGACGGGGCGCGCTCCTACGAGCAGTACTTC.

V gene TRBV19 combines with J gene TRBJ1-6; D gene uncertain. Trimming removed 7 bases at V and 9 bases at J, with 10 bases between. CDR3 length: 12 amino acids. Germline V gives CDR1 LNHDA, CDR2 SQIVND (reference sequence). The DNA of the CDR3 is TGTGCCAGTAAGACCCTTTCTTCACCCCTCCACTTT. It yields the protein CASKTLSSPLHF.

This sequence joins TRBV4-1 and TRBJ2-5; 11 nucleotides align to TRBD2. CDR1 is MGHRA and CDR2 is YSYEKL in the germline V gene. The CDR3 is made up of 16 amino acids. V trimming: 3 bases; J trimming: 4 bases; junction bases outside the gene matches: 7. CDR3 bases: TGCGCCAGCAGCCAGTTACTAGCGGGGGAGGCAGAGACCCAGTACTTC. It is translated as CASSQLLAGEAETQYF.

The V gene is TRBV11-3, the J gene TRBJ1-1; 10 bases are shared with TRBD1. From germline, CDR1 is SGHNT and CDR2 YENEEA. V lost 1 base to trimming and J lost 6 bases; unmatched junction nucleotides: 2. This CDR3 contains 14 residues. CDR3 residues: CASSLGQGAAEAFF. The CDR3 DNA is TGTGCCAGCAGCTTAGGACAGGGGGCCGCTGAAGCTTTCTTT.

This clone was counted only a few times. The V gene is TRBV27, the J gene TRBJ1-2; tentative D call: TRBD1 (6 bases). Per the germline V gene, CDR1 is MNHEY and CDR2 is SMNVEV (reference sequence). This CDR3 comprises 13 residues. V lost 8 bases and J 8 bases, leaving 18 bases between the germline ends. In DNA form, the CDR3 reads TGTGCCAGCGGCCCATCCGGGACAAGGGGCTACACCTTC. Translated: CASGPSGTRGYTF.

The V call is TRBV27, the J call TRBJ1-2; perhaps TRBD1 as D (5 bases). Germline V CDR1 and CDR2: MNHEY, SMNVEV (reference sequence). V was cut by 8 bases and J by 8 bases, with 15 bases left in between. This CDR3 region has 12 residues. The CDR3 loop reads CASRDRLGGYTF. The DNA of the CDR3 is TGTGCCAGCCGGGACCGCCTAGGAGGCTACACCTTC.

The V gene is TRBV7-3, the J gene TRBJ2-1; 10 nucleotides agree with TRBD2. Germline V gene data show CDR1 as SGHTA and CDR2 as FQGTGA. This CDR3 has 15 residues. J lost 8 bases, V lost 5 bases, and 9 bases had no gene match. Written as DNA, the CDR3 is TGTGCCAGCAGCCGTAGCGGGGGGACTTTCGATGAGCAGTTCTTC. It is translated as CASSRSGGTFDEQFF.

This sequence joins TRBV27 and TRBJ1-1; no clear D gene. This CDR3 comprises 14 residues. V lost 2 bases to trimming and J lost 2 bases, with 9 bases between them. Germline V gene data show CDR1 as MNHEY and CDR2 as SMNVEV (reference sequence). The CDR3 sequence: CASSLGQQNTEAFF. CDR3 bases: TGTGCCAGCAGTTTAGGGCAGCAAAACACTGAAGCTTTCTTT.

V is TRBV7-2 and J is TRBJ2-1, with 12 bases lining up with TRBD2. This CDR3 comprises 15 residues. Germline V gives CDR1 SGHTA, CDR2 FQGNSA. Trimming at V came to 4 bases and at J to 4 bases, leaving 2 bases not matched to a gene. Written as DNA, the CDR3 is TGTGCCAGCAGCTCGACTAGCGGGGGTTACAATGAGCAGTTCTTC. It codes for CASSSTSGGYNEQFF. The variable domain in full, with the rest retrieved from reference TRBV7-2 and TRBJ2-1, is GAGVSQSPSNKVTEKGKDVELRCDPISGHTALYWYRQSLGQGLEFLIYFQGNSAPDKSGLPSDRFSAERTGGSVSTLTIQRTQQEDSAVYLCASSSTSGGYNEQFFGPGTRLTVL.

This sequence joins TRBV11-2 and TRBJ2-7; D uncertain. Germline-derived CDR1 and CDR2 are SGHAT and FQNNGV. The CDR3 is 14 amino acids. The V end lost 0 bases, the J end lost 1 base, and 7 bases lay between the germline ends. CDR3 DNA sequence: TGTGCCAGCAGCTTAGACCCGAAGTCCTACGAGCAGTACTTC. Its translation: CASSLDPKSYEQYF.

The rearrangement joins TRBV5-1 to TRBJ1-1; D remains ambiguous. CDR3 length equals 15 residues. The V gene lost 4 bases and the J gene lost 6 bases, with 19 bases spanning the gap. Germline values: CDR1 SGHRS, CDR2 YFSETQ. The CDR3 protein is CASSRRQNSGAEAFF. Written as DNA, the CDR3 is TGCGCCAGCAGCCGCCGACAAAACAGCGGTGCTGAAGCTTTCTTT.